These 10 T cell receptor beta chains were all obtained from the same sample, sequenced in a study of identical twins. From the 5' RACE reads, TCRdb called clonotypes with MiXCR, one entry per CDR3 protein. The sample yields under 300,000 distinct CDR3 sequences, over 13% seen once. The sequencing sample was made of memory (CD45RO+) T cells sorted from blood. The receptors come from a woman aged 18-29 years in good health.

A single count supports this clonotype. The rearrangement uses TRBV7-9 and TRBJ2-7; a possible D gene is TRBD1 (6 bases). Trimming took 3 bases from V and 2 from J, leaving 11 bases between them. The CDR3 extends over 14 amino acids. In germline, CDR1 is SEHNR, CDR2 FQNEAQ (reference sequence). The CDR3 region is CASSFSDRTYEQYF. As DNA, the CDR3 is TGTGCCAGCAGCTTCTCGGACAGAACCTACGAGCAGTACTTC.

The sample holds a few counts of this clonotype. The genes are TRBV7-8 and TRBJ1-5; D uncertain. The CDR3 has 15 residues. From germline, CDR1 is SGHVS and CDR2 FQNEAQ. Trimming removed 1 base from V and 4 bases from J, with 11 bases in between. This CDR3 is CASSLDRYRNQPQHF. The CDR3 nucleotides are TGTGCCAGCAGCTTAGATAGGTACAGAAATCAGCCCCAGCATTTT.

The CDR3 loop is CASSPLLITGELFF. The CDR3 nucleotides are TGCGCCAGCAGCCCCCTTTTGATCACCGGGGAGCTGTTTTTT. The chain is built from TRBV4-3 and TRBJ2-2; D is undetermined. V was clipped by 4 bases and J by 4 bases, with 10 bases between them. This CDR3 spans 14 amino acids. In germline, CDR1 is LGHNA, CDR2 YSLEER.

The chain joins TRBV4-2 to TRBJ2-1, with 10 bases fitting TRBD2. CDR1 is LGHNA and CDR2 is YNFKEQ in the germline V gene. V dropped 0 bases and J dropped 3; count of bases not matched to a gene: 2. The CDR3 sequence is 16 residues long. CDR3 DNA: TGTGCCAGCAGCCAAGACGAGCGGGGGGGCTACAATGAGCAGTTCTTC. Its protein is CASSQDERGGYNEQFF.

About this clonotype itself: With a much larger clone just one base away, this may be a read error. The chain recombines TRBV30 with TRBJ2-1; D gene unclear. There are 13 residues in the CDR3. CDR1 is GTSNPN and CDR2 is SVGIG in the germline V gene (reference sequence). CDR3 DNA sequence: TGTACCTGGAGTGTACAATCCTACAATGAGCAGTTCTTC. Translation: CTWSVQSYNEQFF.

This clonotype was counted at least ten times. The chain employs TRBV12-3 or TRBV12-4 and TRBJ2-1, with D perhaps matching TRBD2 (5 bases). The CDR3 contains 14 residues. The V and J ends lost 3 bases and 5 bases respectively, with 11 bases between them. CDR3 sequence: CASSFLSGNNEQFF. DNA for the CDR3: TGTGCCAGCAGTTTCCTATCGGGGAACAATGAGCAGTTCTTC.

This sequence joins TRBV3-1 and TRBJ2-4; D gene unclear. From germline, CDR1 is LGHDT and CDR2 YNNKEL (reference sequence). CDR3 length: 15 amino acids. Trimming shortened V by 1 base and J by 9 bases, and 16 bases separated the two germline ends. The CDR3 loop reads CASSQVGAHASIQYF. CDR3 DNA sequence: TGTGCCAGCAGCCAAGTCGGAGCACACGCGAGCATTCAGTACTTC.

J is TRBJ1-5 and V is TRBV6-1; D unresolved. Germline CDR1 reads MNHNS; CDR2 reads SASEGT. The CDR3 has 14 amino acids. V was clipped by 6 bases and J by 4 bases, with 13 bases between them. Here the CDR3 reads CASSPRLANQPQHF. DNA of the CDR3: TGTGCCAGCAGCCCGCGGCTAGCAAATCAGCCCCAGCATTTT.

This clonotype has only a few counts. The germline gene is not matched at one end of the junction; a read error may be the cause. This chain connects TRBV4-3 to TRBJ1-3; tentatively, D is TRBD1 (5 bases). Germline CDR1 and CDR2: LGHNA and YSLEER. The CDR3 sequence is 16 residues long. The CDR3 DNA is TGCGCCAGCAGCCAAGATATTAGGCAGGGTGGAACCACCATATATTTT. Residues: CASSQDIRQGGTTIYF.

The V and J genes are TRBV20-1 and TRBJ1-6; 7 nucleotides align to TRBD1. This CDR3 is 16 amino acids long. V was clipped by 0 bases and J by 9 bases; unmatched bases: 11. Germline V CDR1 and CDR2: DFQATT, SNEGSKA (reference sequence). The CDR3 loop is CSARDLLTGRSSPLHF. The CDR3 DNA is TGCAGTGCTAGAGATCTTCTGACAGGGCGTAGTTCACCCCTCCACTTT.